This T cell receptor beta chain was obtained from a study of cytomegalovirus exposure and HLA in healthy donors. Study context: Among the approximately 400 genotyped donors, over 70% were placed in the Caucasian-associated ancestry cluster.

Overall study findings and caveats: In an earlier analysis, productive rearrangement rates for most beta V segments clustered near 87% or 30%. Testing in vitro showed a few CMV-associated chains specific for CMV antigens.

Researchers ran the PCR with 60 Vbeta and 13 Jbeta primers. The assay was immunoSEQ multiplex PCR, and TCRdb's table has in-frame clones only and misses some. The profile covers about 97,000 clones, with roughly 83% appearing a single time and around 2.6% taken by the ten largest. Turning to this clone: Its specificity is not known.

The CDR3 runs to 15 residues. With V trimmed by 4 bases and J by 7 bases, 7 bases remained unmatched. The germline gives CDR1 LNHDA, CDR2 SQIVND (reference sequence). Sequencing was done on a sample of PBMCs. The V and J genes are TRBV19 and TRBJ1-5; 10 bases are a match to TRBD1. The TCR sequence derives from a man aged 35 to 55 in good health and CMV-seronegative. The CDR3 here is CASSTTPGQGQPQHF. DNA for the CDR3: TGTGCCAGTAGTACGACACCGGGACAGGGGCAGCCCCAGCATTTT.